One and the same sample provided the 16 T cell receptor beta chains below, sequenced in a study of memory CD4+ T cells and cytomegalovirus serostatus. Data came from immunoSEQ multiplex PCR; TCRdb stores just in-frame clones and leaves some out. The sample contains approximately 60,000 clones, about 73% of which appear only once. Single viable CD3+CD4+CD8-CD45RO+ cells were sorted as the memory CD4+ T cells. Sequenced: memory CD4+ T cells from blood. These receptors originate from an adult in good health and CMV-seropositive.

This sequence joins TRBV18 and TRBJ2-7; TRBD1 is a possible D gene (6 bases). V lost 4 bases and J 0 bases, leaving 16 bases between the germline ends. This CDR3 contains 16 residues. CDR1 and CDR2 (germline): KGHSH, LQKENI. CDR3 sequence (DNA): TGTGCCAGCTCACGGGCGCAGGGGATTGGCTCCTACGAGCAGTACTTC. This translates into CASSRAQGIGSYEQYF.

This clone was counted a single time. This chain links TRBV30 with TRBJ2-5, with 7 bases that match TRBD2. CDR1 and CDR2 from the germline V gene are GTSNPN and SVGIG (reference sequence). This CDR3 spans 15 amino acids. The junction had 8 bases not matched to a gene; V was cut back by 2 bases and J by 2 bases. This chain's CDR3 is CAWSRGSGPQETQYF. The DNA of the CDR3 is TGTGCCTGGAGTCGCGGTAGCGGGCCTCAAGAGACCCAGTACTTC. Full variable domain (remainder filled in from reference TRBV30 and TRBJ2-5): SQTIHQWPATLVQPVGSPLSLECTVEGTSNPNLYWYRQAAGRGLQLLFYSVGIGQISSEVPQNLSASRPQDRQFILSSKKLLLSDSGFYLCAWSRGSGPQETQYFGPGTRLLVL.

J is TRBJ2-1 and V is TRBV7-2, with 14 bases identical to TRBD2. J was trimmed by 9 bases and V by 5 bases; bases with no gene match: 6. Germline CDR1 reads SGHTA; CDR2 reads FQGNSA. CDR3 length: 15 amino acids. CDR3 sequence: CASSLSGTSGSEQFF. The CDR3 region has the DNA TGTGCCAGCAGCCTTTCCGGGACTAGCGGGAGTGAGCAGTTCTTC.

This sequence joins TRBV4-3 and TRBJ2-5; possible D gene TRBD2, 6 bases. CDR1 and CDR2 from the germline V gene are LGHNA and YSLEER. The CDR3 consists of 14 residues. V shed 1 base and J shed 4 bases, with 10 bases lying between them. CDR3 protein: CASSQAVGGETQYF. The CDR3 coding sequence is TGCGCCAGCAGCCAAGCGGTGGGAGGAGAGACCCAGTACTTC.

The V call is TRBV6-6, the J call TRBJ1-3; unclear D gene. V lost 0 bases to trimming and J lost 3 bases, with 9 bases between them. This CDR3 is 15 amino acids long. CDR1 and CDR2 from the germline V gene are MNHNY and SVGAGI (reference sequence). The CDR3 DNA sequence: TGTGCCAGCAGTTACTCGGAGGCGCTTGGAAACACCATATATTTT. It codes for CASSYSEALGNTIYF.

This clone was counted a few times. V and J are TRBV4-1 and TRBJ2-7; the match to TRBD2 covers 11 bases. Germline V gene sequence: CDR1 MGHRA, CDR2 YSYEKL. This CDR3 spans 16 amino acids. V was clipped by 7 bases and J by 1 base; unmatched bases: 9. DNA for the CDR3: TGCGCCAGCACCAATGTAGCGGGAGGGATGTCCTACGAGCAGTACGTC. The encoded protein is CASTNVAGGMSYEQYV.

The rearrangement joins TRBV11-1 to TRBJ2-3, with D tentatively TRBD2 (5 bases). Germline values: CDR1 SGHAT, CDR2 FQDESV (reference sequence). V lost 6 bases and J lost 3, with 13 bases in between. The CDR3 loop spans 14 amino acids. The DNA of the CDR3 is TGTGCCAGCAGTCAAGAGGGCCTGACAGATACGCAGTATTTT. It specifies CASSQEGLTDTQYF.

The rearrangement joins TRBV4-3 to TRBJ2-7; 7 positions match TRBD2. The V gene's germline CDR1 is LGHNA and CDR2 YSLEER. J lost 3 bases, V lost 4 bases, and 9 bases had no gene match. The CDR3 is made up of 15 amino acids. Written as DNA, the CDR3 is TGCGCCAGCAGCCCAGCGCTAGCGGACAACTACGAGCAGTACTTC. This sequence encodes CASSPALADNYEQYF.

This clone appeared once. CDR3 in amino acids: CSVVPLTRSYGYTF. The CDR3 DNA is TGCAGCGTCGTTCCCCTTACCAGGTCCTATGGCTACACCTTC. The chain joins TRBV29-1 to TRBJ1-2; D remains unclear. V was pared by 6 bases and J by 4 bases, with 18 bases between. The germline CDR1 and CDR2 sequences are SQVTM and ANQGSEA. The CDR3 spans 14 residues.

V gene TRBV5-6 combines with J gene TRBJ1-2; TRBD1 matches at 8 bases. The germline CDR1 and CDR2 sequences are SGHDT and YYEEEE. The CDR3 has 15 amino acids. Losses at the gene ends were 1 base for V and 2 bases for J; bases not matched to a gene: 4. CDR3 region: CASSLRQGANYGYTF. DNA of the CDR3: TGTGCCAGCAGCTTGCGGCAGGGGGCAAACTATGGCTACACCTTC. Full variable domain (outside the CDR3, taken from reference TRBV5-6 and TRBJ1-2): DAGVTQSPTHLIKTRGQQVTLRCSPKSGHDTVSWYQQALGQGPQFIFQYYEEEERQRGNFPDRFSGHQFPNYSSELNVNALLLGDSALYLCASSLRQGANYGYTFGSGTRLTVV.

CDR3 sequence: CASSSTLAGAYWGQETQYF. The CDR3 DNA follows: TGTGCCAGCAGTTCTACTCTAGCGGGAGCGTACTGGGGCCAAGAGACCCAGTACTTC. The rearrangement links TRBV28 to TRBJ2-5; 10 bases fit TRBD2. Germline-derived CDR1 and CDR2 are MDHEN and SYDVKM. This CDR3 has 19 residues. The trim removed 4 bases at V and 1 base at J, leaving 15 bases unmatched.

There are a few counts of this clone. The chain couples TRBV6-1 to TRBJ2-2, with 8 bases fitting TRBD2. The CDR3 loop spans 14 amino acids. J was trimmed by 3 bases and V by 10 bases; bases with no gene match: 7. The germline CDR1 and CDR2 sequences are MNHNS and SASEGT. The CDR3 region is CATRGLGDTGELFF. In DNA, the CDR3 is TGTGCCACCAGGGGACTAGGCGACACCGGGGAGCTGTTTTTT.

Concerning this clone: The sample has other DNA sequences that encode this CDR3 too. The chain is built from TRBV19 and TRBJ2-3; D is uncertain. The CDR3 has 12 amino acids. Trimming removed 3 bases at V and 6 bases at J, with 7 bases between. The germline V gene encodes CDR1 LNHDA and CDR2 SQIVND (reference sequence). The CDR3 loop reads CASSILGDTQYF. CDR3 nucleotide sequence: TGTGCCAGTAGTATTTTGGGGGATACGCAGTATTTT.

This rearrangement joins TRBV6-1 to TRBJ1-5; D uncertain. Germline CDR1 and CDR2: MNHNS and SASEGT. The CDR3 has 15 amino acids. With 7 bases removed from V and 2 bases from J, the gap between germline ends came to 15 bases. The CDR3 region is CASNLVGVGNQPQHF. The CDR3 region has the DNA TGTGCCAGCAACTTAGTCGGGGTCGGCAATCAGCCCCAGCATTTT.

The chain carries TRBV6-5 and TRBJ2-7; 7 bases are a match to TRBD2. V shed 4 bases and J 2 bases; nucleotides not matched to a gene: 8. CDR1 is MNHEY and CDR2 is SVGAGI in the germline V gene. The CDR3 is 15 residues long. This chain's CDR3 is CASSFTGTTTYEQYF. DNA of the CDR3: TGTGCCAGCAGTTTCACCGGGACTACCACCTACGAGCAGTACTTC.

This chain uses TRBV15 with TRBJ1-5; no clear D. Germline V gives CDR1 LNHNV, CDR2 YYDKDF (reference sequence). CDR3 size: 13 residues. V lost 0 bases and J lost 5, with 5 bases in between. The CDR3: CATSRDMDQPQHF. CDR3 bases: TGTGCCACCAGCAGAGATATGGATCAGCCCCAGCATTTT.